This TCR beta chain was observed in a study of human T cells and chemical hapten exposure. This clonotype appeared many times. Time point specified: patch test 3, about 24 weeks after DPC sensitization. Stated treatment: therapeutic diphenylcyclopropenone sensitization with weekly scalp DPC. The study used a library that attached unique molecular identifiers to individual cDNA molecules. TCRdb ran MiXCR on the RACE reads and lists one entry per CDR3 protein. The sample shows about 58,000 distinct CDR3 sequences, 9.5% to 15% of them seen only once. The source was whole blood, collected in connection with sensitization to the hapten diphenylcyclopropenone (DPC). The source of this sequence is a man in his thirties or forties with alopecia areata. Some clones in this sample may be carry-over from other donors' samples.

CDR3 residues: CASSQDPGSSYEQYF. The CDR3 coding sequence is TGCGCCAGCAGCCAAGATCCGGGATCCTCCTACGAGCAGTACTTC. This chain joins TRBV4-3 and TRBJ2-7, with TRBD2 as a possible D gene (5 bases). V lost 0 bases to trimming and J lost 0 bases, with 9 bases between them. The germline V gene encodes CDR1 LGHNA and CDR2 YSLEER. This CDR3 region has 15 residues.